The 13 T cell receptor beta chains below all came from one sample that was sequenced in a study of T cell responses to AZD1222 COVID-19 vaccine. Some clones are missing from TCRdb's copy, which holds only in-frame ones; the method was immunoSEQ multiplex PCR. The sample has fewer than 85,000 clones, 89% seen once. The specimen comprised peripheral blood, sampled 28 days after the second AZD1222 dose. These receptor sequences come from an adult who received the AZD1222 COVID-19 vaccine.

The chain recombines TRBV5-4 with TRBJ1-1; D is unresolved. The CDR3 contains 15 residues. Germline-derived CDR1 and CDR2 are SGHNT and YYREEE (reference sequence). V shed 4 bases and J shed 0 bases, with 13 bases lying between them. CDR3 coding DNA: TGTGCCAGCAGCCTCGAAACAGTCTTGAACACTGAAGCTTTCTTT. Translating it yields CASSLETVLNTEAFF.

This chain links TRBV5-6 with TRBJ2-2; TRBD1 agrees at 8 bases. The CDR3 length is 17 residues. V lost 5 bases and J lost 1; bases outside the gene matches: 10. Per the germline V gene, CDR1 is SGHDT and CDR2 is YYEEEE. The CDR3 DNA is TGTGCCAGCAGACTGTTAAAGACAGGGGTGAACACCGGGGAGCTGTTTTTT. It translates to CASRLLKTGVNTGELFF.

J is TRBJ1-3 and V is TRBV5-1; 9 nucleotides match TRBD1. This CDR3 is built from 17 residues. V shed 4 bases and J 2 bases; nucleotides not matched to a gene: 10. Germline CDR1 reads SGHRS; CDR2 reads YFSETQ. The CDR3 DNA reads TGCGCCAGCAGCGAAGGGACAGGGACAATTCCTGGAAACACCATATATTTT. It yields the protein CASSEGTGTIPGNTIYF. The variable domain in full, with the rest retrieved from reference TRBV5-1 and TRBJ1-3, is KAGVTQTPRYLIKTRGQQVTLSCSPISGHRSVSWYQQTPGQGLQFLFEYFSETQRNKGNFPGRFSGRQFSNSRSEMNVSTLELGDSALYLCASSEGTGTIPGNTIYFGEGSWLTVV.

This chain joins TRBV2 and TRBJ2-3; D is possibly TRBD1 (8 bases). V lost 6 bases and J lost 4, with 17 bases in between. Per germline, CDR1 SNHLY and CDR2 FYNNEI. The CDR3 loop spans 15 amino acids. The CDR3 here is CASREQGAGADTQYF. Written as DNA, the CDR3 is TGTGCCAGCAGAGAGCAGGGGGCGGGGGCAGATACGCAGTATTTT.

The gene calls are TRBV24-1 and TRBJ1-1; D not resolved. V was pared by 6 bases and J by 2 bases, with 6 bases between. Germline V gene data show CDR1 as KGHDR and CDR2 as SFDVKD. This CDR3 is 12 amino acids long. CDR3 sequence reads: CATSNSNTEAFF. The CDR3 DNA reads TGTGCCACCAGTAACAGCAACACTGAAGCTTTCTTT.

V usage is TRBV7-2 and J usage is TRBJ2-1; TRBD1 might be the D (6 bases). Germline values: CDR1 SGHTA, CDR2 FQGNSA. The V gene lost 1 base and the J gene lost 6 bases, with 7 bases spanning the gap. The CDR3 is made up of 13 amino acids. In nucleotides, the CDR3 is TGTGCCAGCAGCTTAGGAGGGGGCAATGAGCAGTTCTTC. Protein: CASSLGGGNEQFF.

The J gene is TRBJ1-1, the V gene TRBV3-1 (or the pseudogene TRBV3-2), with D unclear. This CDR3 comprises 13 residues. Trimming removed 1 base from V and 8 bases from J, with 11 bases in between. Germline V gene data show CDR1 as LGHDT and CDR2 as YNNKEL (reference sequence). The CDR3 bases are TGTGCCAGCAGCCAAGTGGTAGGCCGGGAAGCTTTCTTT. Translated, it gives CASSQVVGREAFF.

This clone occurred once. This chain joins TRBV6-5 and TRBJ1-1; the D gene is possibly TRBD1 (6 bases). The V gene's germline CDR1 is MNHEY and CDR2 SVGAGI. The CDR3 totals 13 residues. Between the trimmed V and J ends, which lost 5 bases and 11 bases, there was a span of 18 bases. This chain's CDR3 is CASSRREGGWAFF. The CDR3 DNA sequence: TGTGCCAGCAGTCGAAGAGAGGGGGGTTGGGCTTTCTTT.

V gene TRBV19 combines with J gene TRBJ1-4; D remains unclear. The CDR3 spans 17 residues. Trimming removed 7 bases at V and 8 bases at J, with 26 bases between. The germline V gene encodes CDR1 LNHDA and CDR2 SQIVND (reference sequence). The CDR3 here is CASTPVGLFGVSEKLFF. The CDR3 region has the DNA TGTGCCAGTACCCCCGTTGGGCTTTTCGGGGTTAGCGAAAAACTGTTTTTT.

This clone came up once. The chain combines TRBV6-1 with TRBJ1-6; D possibly corresponds to TRBD1 (5 bases). In germline, CDR1 is MNHNS, CDR2 SASEGT. This CDR3 region has 14 residues. V was trimmed by 2 bases and J by 4 bases, leaving 6 bases between them. The CDR3 nucleotides are TGTGCCAGCAGTGAAAGGACATATAATTCACCCCTCCACTTT. Translated: CASSERTYNSPLHF.

This clone was seen more than once but under ten times. V is TRBV5-1 and J is TRBJ1-1; TRBD1 is a possible D gene (6 bases). Trimming pared 1 base from V and 2 bases from J, leaving 21 bases between. The CDR3 is made up of 18 amino acids. CDR1 SGHRS and CDR2 YFSETQ come from the germline V gene. The CDR3 DNA reads as TGCGCCAGCAGCTTGCGGTCGAGGACAGAGAAAACCAACACTGAAGCTTTCTTT. Translated, it gives CASSLRSRTEKTNTEAFF. Full variable domain (outside the CDR3, taken from reference TRBV5-1 and TRBJ1-1): KAGVTQTPRYLIKTRGQQVTLSCSPISGHRSVSWYQQTPGQGLQFLFEYFSETQRNKGNFPGRFSGRQFSNSRSEMNVSTLELGDSALYLCASSLRSRTEKTNTEAFFGQGTRLTVV.

The chain combines TRBV15 with TRBJ1-2, with unresolved D. The germline V and J ends were trimmed by 3 bases and 9 bases, with 17 bases remaining between them. This CDR3 is 14 amino acids long. Per the germline V gene, CDR1 is LNHNV and CDR2 is YYDKDF (reference sequence). CDR3 region: CATSRTLGGHRYTF. The DNA of the CDR3 is TGTGCCACCAGCAGGACCTTAGGAGGTCATCGCTACACCTTC.

This chain joins TRBV5-1 and TRBJ1-1, with 7 bases aligning to TRBD1. Germline lookup yields CDR1 SGHRS and CDR2 YFSETQ. The V segment lost 4 bases and the J segment 1 base; nucleotides outside the gene matches: 7. There are 15 residues in the CDR3. CDR3 loop: CASSIETGRNTEAFF. The CDR3 DNA is TGCGCCAGCAGCATAGAGACAGGGCGGAACACTGAAGCTTTCTTT.